This passage covers 30 T cell receptor beta chains from one sample sequenced in a study of blood T cell repertoires in COVID-19. The table came from immunoSEQ multiplex PCR; TCRdb's copy has only in-frame clones and leaves some out. Of about 260,000 clones in the sample, 75% to 90% are singletons; the top ten hold 3.1%. Sequenced input: PBMCs or T cells enriched from blood (not recorded which). The receptors shown here come from a woman aged 40 to 50 who had been exposed to COVID-19.

Here the CDR3 DNA reads TGTGCCACCAGTGACCCTTTCCGACTCCCCCACGAGCAGTACTTC. Amino acid sequence: CATSDPFRLPHEQYF. J is TRBJ2-7 and V is TRBV24-1; no reliable D call. The CDR3 extends over 15 amino acids. The V end was cut by 4 bases, the J end by 5 bases, with 17 bases between. Germline V gene data show CDR1 as KGHDR and CDR2 as SFDVKD.

This clone showed up just once. This sequence joins TRBV27 and TRBJ1-6, with D unresolved. The V gene's germline CDR1 is MNHEY and CDR2 SMNVEV (reference sequence). V shed 10 bases and J shed 7 bases, with 11 bases lying between them. CDR3 length equals 12 residues. As DNA, the CDR3 is TGTGCCACCCGGGAGAGGAATTCACCCCTCCACTTT. This encodes CATRERNSPLHF.

This clone has only one observation. The CDR3 region is CASSLAASRGSYNEQFF. CDR3 bases: TGTGCCAGCAGCTTGGCCGCCTCCAGGGGCTCCTACAATGAGCAGTTCTTC. The rearrangement joins TRBV5-4 to TRBJ2-1, with D tentatively TRBD1 (6 bases). V dropped 0 bases and J dropped 0 bases, with 13 bases sitting between them. The CDR3 sequence is 17 residues long. CDR1 and CDR2 from the germline V gene are SGHNT and YYREEE (reference sequence).

The genes are TRBV21-1 and TRBJ2-7; the D segment call TRBD2 is taken from the table without a DNA check. TRBV21-1 is a known pseudogene. This CDR3 comprises 14 residues. CDR3 region: CASVGTSGRGEQYV. CDR3 nucleotides: TGTGCCAGCGTCGGGACTAGCGGGAGAGGCGAGCAGTACGTC.

This chain links TRBV7-9 with TRBJ1-1; perhaps TRBD1 as D (6 bases). The CDR3 is 12 residues long. Trimming took 5 bases from V and 10 from J, leaving 14 bases between them. CDR1 is SEHNR and CDR2 is FQNEAQ in the germline V gene (reference sequence). CDR3 DNA: TGTGCCAGCAGCATAGTACAGGGTGGAGCTTTCTTT. Protein: CASSIVQGGAFF.

J is TRBJ1-6 and V is TRBV27; 7 nucleotides align to TRBD1. The CDR3 is 15 amino acids. Per germline, CDR1 MNHEY and CDR2 SMNVEV (reference sequence). V was pared by 7 bases and J by 5 bases, with 8 bases of the junction left unmatched. The chain's CDR3 is CASTSTGRHNSPLHF. For the CDR3, the DNA is TGTGCCAGCACCTCGACAGGGAGACATAATTCACCCCTCCACTTT.

The chain uses TRBV27 and TRBJ1-1; the D gene is possibly TRBD1 (6 bases). The V and J ends lost 3 bases and 6 bases respectively, with 14 bases between them. The CDR3 length is 14 residues. Per germline, CDR1 MNHEY and CDR2 SMNVEV (reference sequence). CDR3 residues: CASSLGQGWAEAFF. The CDR3 DNA sequence: TGTGCCAGCAGTTTGGGTCAGGGGTGGGCTGAAGCTTTCTTT.

V is TRBV3-1 (or the pseudogene TRBV3-2) and J is TRBJ2-1; 9 bases line up with TRBD2. Per germline, CDR1 LGHDT and CDR2 YNNKEL (reference sequence). V lost 1 base, J lost 8 bases, and 18 bases stayed unmatched. The CDR3 contains 19 residues. The CDR3 loop reads CASSQAGYVWGGGEDEQFF. CDR3 sequence (DNA): TGTGCCAGCAGCCAAGCTGGATACGTCTGGGGCGGGGGGGAAGATGAGCAGTTCTTC.

The chain joins TRBV7-2 to TRBJ2-3; maybe TRBD2 (5 bases). This CDR3 has 17 residues. Germline V gene sequence: CDR1 SGHTA, CDR2 FQGNSA. Trimming took off 2 bases at V and 0 bases at J, with 15 bases between the two ends. The CDR3 region has the DNA TGTGCCAGCAGCTTAAGGAGGCGGGCGGTTAGCACAGATACGCAGTATTTT. Amino acids: CASSLRRRAVSTDTQYF.

The table lists this clone with a count of one. The chain carries TRBV10-3 and TRBJ2-3; the match to TRBD2 covers 7 bases. The germline V gene encodes CDR1 ENHRY and CDR2 SYGVKD. The CDR3 spans 18 residues. The ends lost 7 bases at V and 4 bases at J; junction bases unmatched: 20. The CDR3 reads CAITMMGRAGARPDTQYF. DNA for the CDR3: TGTGCCATCACTATGATGGGTCGGGCGGGAGCTAGGCCAGATACGCAGTATTTT.

This clone was detected only once. This chain uses TRBV5-1 with TRBJ2-7; TRBD2 aligns across 8 bases. This CDR3 is 12 amino acids long. Germline CDR1 reads SGHRS; CDR2 reads YFSETQ. The CDR3: CASSPGGDEQYV. In DNA form, the CDR3 reads TGTGCCAGCAGCCCGGGGGGGGACGAGCAGTACGTC.

The chain recombines TRBV25-1 with TRBJ2-5, with TRBD2 as a possible D gene (5 bases). CDR1 and CDR2 from the germline V gene are MGHDK and SYGVNS. The CDR3 is 18 residues long. V was shortened by 4 bases and J by 0 bases, with 21 bases between the two germline ends. The CDR3 region is CASSGRGARESYQETQYF. CDR3 in DNA: TGTGCCAGCAGTGGACGGGGAGCCCGAGAATCGTACCAAGAGACCCAGTACTTC.

This chain connects TRBV7-8 to TRBJ2-5, with 10 bases identical to TRBD2. Trimming cost V 5 bases and J 6 bases; bases outside gene matches: 15. The CDR3 spans 17 residues. Germline V gene lookup returns CDR1 SGHVS and CDR2 FQNEAQ. CDR3 in amino acids: CASSASASGGSGKTQYF. DNA of the CDR3: TGTGCCAGCAGCGCCTCGGCTAGCGGGGGTAGCGGGAAGACCCAGTACTTC.

The genes are TRBV4-2 and TRBJ2-7; 11 bases align to TRBD1. V was pared by 0 bases and J by 13 bases, with 14 bases of the junction left unmatched. Germline CDR1 is LGHNA and CDR2 is YNFKEQ. The CDR3 loop spans 16 amino acids. The CDR3 DNA sequence: TGTGCCAGCAGCCAAGATGGATCGGGGACAGGGGGAACTCTTTACTTC. Translating gives CASSQDGSGTGGTLYF.

The chain employs TRBV11-2 and TRBJ1-1; possibly TRBD1 for D (5 bases). V shed 4 bases and J shed 7 bases, with 13 bases lying between them. The CDR3 is 13 amino acids. CDR1 and CDR2 (germline): SGHAT, FQNNGV. The CDR3 here is CASSSFDGGEAFF. CDR3 nucleotides: TGTGCCAGCAGCTCCTTCGACGGGGGTGAAGCTTTCTTT.

J is TRBJ1-1 and V is TRBV9; D is undetermined. Trimming left V 2 bases short and J 2 bases short, with 7 bases between. CDR3 size: 13 residues. The germline V gene encodes CDR1 SGDLS and CDR2 YYNGEE. DNA for the CDR3: TGTGCCAGCAGCGTCTGGACTAACACTGAAGCTTTCTTT. It codes for CASSVWTNTEAFF.

This clone was counted between two and nine times. This chain connects TRBV5-5 to TRBJ2-5; tentatively, D is TRBD2 (6 bases). The CDR3 sequence is 13 residues long. With 0 bases removed from V and 5 bases from J, the gap between germline ends came to 8 bases. Germline-derived CDR1 and CDR2 are SGHKS and YYEKEE (reference sequence). The CDR3 nucleotides are TGTGCCAGCAGCTTGGGCGGGAAGGAGACCCAGTACTTC. Encoded protein: CASSLGGKETQYF. The complete variable domain, with remaining parts taken from reference TRBV5-5 and TRBJ2-5, reads DAGVTQSPTHLIKTRGQQVTLRCSPISGHKSVSWYQQVLGQGPQFIFQYYEKEERGRGNFPDRFSARQFPNYSSELNVNALLLGDSALYLCASSLGGKETQYFGPGTRLLVL.

The table lists this clone with a count of one. The chain has TRBV5-4 and TRBJ2-6; 12 bases are shared with TRBD2. Trimming cost V 4 bases and J 3 bases; bases outside gene matches: 11. The germline V gene encodes CDR1 SGHNT and CDR2 YYREEE (reference sequence). This CDR3 has 19 residues. For the CDR3, the DNA is TGTGCCAGCAGCAATAACCCCGGACTAGCGGGGTTTGGGGCCAACGTCCTGACTTTC. The encoded protein is CASSNNPGLAGFGANVLTF. The whole variable domain, remainder taken from reference TRBV5-4 and TRBJ2-6, is ETGVTQSPTHLIKTRGQQVTLRCSSQSGHNTVSWYQQALGQGPQFIFQYYREEENGRGNFPPRFSGLQFPNYSSELNVNALELDDSALYLCASSNNPGLAGFGANVLTFGAGSRLTVL.

This sequence joins TRBV4-1 and TRBJ2-3, with 8 bases that match TRBD2. The V segment lost 0 bases and the J segment 5 bases; nucleotides outside the gene matches: 10. This CDR3 spans 17 amino acids. Germline values: CDR1 MGHRA, CDR2 YSYEKL. Written as DNA, the CDR3 is TGCGCCAGCAGCCAAGAAGTTTTAGGACTAGCTGTAGATACGCAGTATTTT. Translated, it gives CASSQEVLGLAVDTQYF.

The genes are TRBV23-1 and TRBJ2-7; perhaps TRBD2 as D (6 bases). TRBV23-1 is designated an ORF whose function remains uncertain. This CDR3 spans 19 amino acids. The ends were cut back, 7 bases at V and 5 bases at J, with 33 bases in the middle. The CDR3 loop reads CASTRVGSKPTWRVDEQYF. CDR3 nucleotides: TGCGCCAGCACTCGAGTTGGCAGCAAGCCTACCTGGAGGGTCGACGAGCAGTACTTC.

This clone has just one count. The chain combines TRBV4-1 with TRBJ1-4; D not certain. The CDR3 runs 16 residues. Trimming took 0 bases from V and 8 from J, leaving 16 bases between them. The germline CDR1 and CDR2 sequences are MGHRA and YSYEKL. The DNA of the CDR3 is TGCGCCAGCAGCCAAGAAGTGACGCTGGCCGGGGAAAAACTGTTTTTT. As protein: CASSQEVTLAGEKLFF.

In its sample, this clone was seen a few times. The gene calls are TRBV28 and TRBJ1-2, with TRBD1 identical over 7 bases. The CDR3 contains 16 residues. The germline V gene encodes CDR1 MDHEN and CDR2 SYDVKM. The ends lost 4 bases at V and 2 bases at J; junction bases unmatched: 10. In nucleotides, the CDR3 is TGTGCCAGCAGTTCCCCCACAGGGGTACGCAACTATGGCTACACCTTC. Residues: CASSSPTGVRNYGYTF.

The chain recombines TRBV7-9 with TRBJ1-4; D gene uncertain. The germline gives CDR1 SEHNR, CDR2 FQNEAQ (reference sequence). This CDR3 has 15 residues. V was trimmed by 3 bases and J by 8 bases, leaving 16 bases between them. The CDR3 DNA reads as TGTGCCAGCAGCTTTTCGGCCGGGGAAGGGGAAAAACTGTTTTTT. It encodes CASSFSAGEGEKLFF.

The chain combines TRBV3-1 (or the pseudogene TRBV3-2) with TRBJ2-7; D perhaps matches TRBD2 (6 bases). CDR1 and CDR2 (germline): LGHDT, YNNKEL (reference sequence). The CDR3 spans 14 residues. Trimming shortened V by 7 bases and J by 2 bases, and 15 bases separated the two germline ends. The CDR3, as DNA: TGTGCCAGCACCGAACCGGGGGAGGCCTACGAGCAGTACGTC. This gives the protein CASTEPGEAYEQYV.

The chain employs TRBV7-9 and TRBJ1-1; possible D gene TRBD1, 6 bases. Trimming removed 1 base at V and 6 bases at J, with 12 bases between. This CDR3 is built from 14 residues. Germline CDR1 SEHNR, CDR2 FQNEAQ (reference sequence). This CDR3 is CASSLGPGVAEAFF. The CDR3 DNA is TGTGCCAGCAGCTTAGGGCCAGGGGTGGCTGAAGCTTTCTTT.

This clone has just a few counts. For the CDR3, the DNA is TGTGCCAGCAGCGTTTCGGGGACTAGTGGAACCTACGAGCAGTACTTC. It is translated as CASSVSGTSGTYEQYF. V is TRBV7-6 and J is TRBJ2-7; 8 positions match TRBD2. The V segment lost 5 bases and the J segment 2 bases; nucleotides outside the gene matches: 11. In germline, CDR1 is SGHVS, CDR2 FNYEAQ. This CDR3 has 16 residues. Drawing the rest from reference TRBV7-6 and TRBJ2-7, the complete variable domain is GAGVSQSPRYKVTKRGQDVALRCDPISGHVSLYWYRQALGQGPEFLTYFNYEAQQDKSGLPNDRFSAERPEGSISTLTIQRTEQRDSAMYRCASSVSGTSGTYEQYFGPGTRLTVT.

The V call is TRBV7-8, the J call TRBJ2-3; 9 bases map to TRBD1. V dropped 5 bases and J dropped 1; count of bases not matched to a gene: 4. Germline CDR1 SGHVS, CDR2 FQNEAQ. The CDR3 contains 15 residues. The CDR3 here is CASSTYRGRTDTQYF. CDR3 nucleotides: TGTGCCAGCAGCACTTACAGGGGGCGCACAGATACGCAGTATTTT.

The rearrangement links TRBV5-4 to TRBJ2-3, with 7 bases fitting TRBD1. Germline V gene sequence: CDR1 SGHNT, CDR2 YYREEE (reference sequence). V shed 4 bases and J 4 bases; nucleotides not matched to a gene: 6. The CDR3 spans 14 residues. In DNA form, the CDR3 reads TGTGCCAGCAGCAGCACAGGGGCCCCAGATACGCAGTATTTT. Its translation is CASSSTGAPDTQYF.

The CDR3 DNA sequence: TGTGCCAGCAGCCCGGGGACAGTCTATAGCAATCAGCCCCAGCATTTT. It codes for CASSPGTVYSNQPQHF. This sequence joins TRBV7-3 and TRBJ1-5, with TRBD1 matching over 7 bases. Per germline, CDR1 SGHTA and CDR2 FQGTGA. This CDR3 has 16 residues. Trimming removed 5 bases from V and 0 bases from J; junction bases left unmatched: 7.

Concerning this clone itself: Other DNA sequences in the same sample also yield this CDR3. The chain links TRBV23-1 to TRBJ2-7; 9 bases map to TRBD1. TRBV23-1 is an ORF, with its function uncertain. The CDR3 is 14 amino acids. V lost 6 bases and J lost 0; bases outside the gene matches: 3. In DNA form, the CDR3 reads TGCGCCAGCAGCGGACAGGGGCACTCCTACGAGCAGTACGTC. Its protein product is CASSGQGHSYEQYV.